The next 31 T cell receptor beta chains were all read from a single sample in a study of cytomegalovirus exposure and HLA in healthy donors. PCR was performed using 60 Vbeta and 13 Jbeta primers. Clones were sequenced by immunoSEQ multiplex PCR, and TCRdb holds only the in-frame ones, with some missing. The sample includes some 150,000 clones, 60% to 80% seen only once; the top ten take 2.5% to 4%. The specimen sequenced was PBMCs. The receptors were sampled from a man in his forties in good health and CMV-seronegative.

The genes are TRBV10-2 and TRBJ1-5; D unresolved. The CDR3 is 14 amino acids. Germline assignment: CDR1 WSHSY and CDR2 SAAADI. The V end lost 0 bases, the J end lost 0 bases, and 3 bases lay between the germline ends. CDR3 loop: CASSESNSNQPQHF. The CDR3 DNA is TGCGCCAGCAGTGAGTCCAATAGCAATCAGCCCCAGCATTTT.

This clone was seen a handful of times. This chain joins TRBV27 and TRBJ1-4, with TRBD1 identical over 7 bases. The V and J ends lost 6 bases and 8 bases, in that order; junction bases with no gene match: 9. CDR1 is MNHEY and CDR2 is SMNVEV in the germline V gene (reference sequence). The CDR3 consists of 14 residues. The chain's CDR3 is CASRPQGGWEKLFF. The CDR3 DNA reads TGTGCCAGCAGACCCCAGGGGGGATGGGAAAAACTGTTTTTT.

The chain recombines TRBV5-1 with TRBJ1-2; 7 bases fit TRBD1. CDR1 is SGHRS and CDR2 is YFSETQ in the germline V gene. The junction had 2 bases not matched to a gene; V was cut back by 0 bases and J by 3 bases. This CDR3 contains 14 residues. CDR3 in DNA: TGCGCCAGCAGCTTGGACAGGGGCCACTATGGCTACACCTTC. The encoded protein is CASSLDRGHYGYTF.

The chain joins TRBV7-9 to TRBJ1-6; D gene uncertain. V gave up 2 bases and J gave up 2 bases, with 4 bases separating them. In germline, CDR1 is SEHNR, CDR2 FQNEAQ (reference sequence). The CDR3 runs 14 residues. This chain's CDR3 is CASSLSAYNSPLHF. CDR3 DNA sequence: TGTGCCAGCAGCTTATCGGCCTATAATTCACCCCTCCACTTT.

In this sample, this clone turned up a few times. The rearrangement links TRBV6-1 to TRBJ1-4, with TRBD1 matching over 7 bases. The CDR3 runs 13 residues. V gave up 4 bases and J gave up 7 bases; unmatched junction bases: 3. Germline CDR1 and CDR2: MNHNS and SASEGT. The CDR3 loop reads CASSGGGREKLFF. DNA for the CDR3: TGTGCCAGCAGTGGAGGGGGCCGTGAAAAACTGTTTTTT.

In this sample, this clone turned up a few times. J is TRBJ2-7 and V is TRBV6-6; D not certain. This CDR3 spans 14 amino acids. CDR1 and CDR2 from the germline V gene are MNHNY and SVGAGI (reference sequence). Between the trimmed V and J ends, which lost 0 bases and 5 bases, there was a span of 11 bases. CDR3 region: CASSYSIPGHEQYF. DNA for the CDR3: TGTGCCAGCAGTTACTCGATCCCGGGTCACGAGCAGTACTTC.

The chain has TRBV18 and TRBJ1-2; 7 bases line up with TRBD1. Germline CDR1 is KGHSH and CDR2 is LQKENI. The CDR3 runs to 14 residues. Germline trimming cut 3 bases from V and 6 bases from J; bases unmatched to any gene: 7. CDR3 nucleotide sequence: TGTGCCAGCTCACCTTCCACAGGGGTGAATGGCTACACCTTC. It encodes CASSPSTGVNGYTF.

A few counts support this clone. The chain links TRBV6-5 to TRBJ1-1; no definite D call. This CDR3 is built from 12 residues. Germline values: CDR1 MNHEY, CDR2 SVGAGI. Trimming cost V 6 bases and J 0 bases, with 5 bases left between them. In DNA form, the CDR3 reads TGTGCCAGCAGGTCCATGAACACTGAAGCTTTCTTT. It specifies CASRSMNTEAFF.

The chain combines TRBV11-1 with TRBJ1-4; D is unclear. CDR3 length equals 14 residues. Trimming pared 1 base from V and 14 bases from J, leaving 17 bases between. From germline, CDR1 is SGHAT and CDR2 FQDESV (reference sequence). The CDR3 here is CASSLGRTPSLLFF. DNA for the CDR3: TGTGCCAGCAGCTTAGGAAGGACGCCTAGCCTTCTGTTTTTT.

This clone was picked up a small number of times. The chain recombines TRBV6-5 with TRBJ2-3; D remains unclear. The length of the CDR3 is 13 residues. V lost 2 bases and J 6 bases, leaving 9 bases between the germline ends. CDR1 MNHEY and CDR2 SVGAGI come from the germline V gene. In DNA, the CDR3 is TGTGCCAGCAGTTACCGCAATAGCGATACGCAGTATTTT. Protein sequence: CASSYRNSDTQYF.

CDR3 protein: CASSIGGQETYEQYF. The CDR3 coding sequence is TGTGCCAGTAGTATAGGGGGACAGGAAACCTACGAGCAGTACTTC. The genes are TRBV19 and TRBJ2-7; the match to TRBD1 covers 8 bases. The CDR3 covers 15 residues. V was pared by 1 base and J by 2 bases, with 4 bases of the junction left unmatched. Per germline, CDR1 LNHDA and CDR2 SQIVND (reference sequence). Filled out from reference TRBV19 and TRBJ2-7, the complete variable domain reads DGGITQSPKYLFRKEGQNVTLSCEQNLNHDAMYWYRQDPGQGLRLIYYSQIVNDFQKGDIAEGYSVSREKKESFPLTVTSAQKNPTAFYLCASSIGGQETYEQYFGPGTRLTVT.

The chain couples TRBV11-2 to TRBJ2-1, with 12 bases fitting TRBD2. V lost 5 bases to trimming and J lost 0 bases; unmatched junction nucleotides: 5. Germline CDR1 and CDR2: SGHAT and FQNNGV. The CDR3 runs to 17 residues. The CDR3 DNA follows: TGTGCCAGCAGCCTCACTAGCGGGGGGCACTCCTACAATGAGCAGTTCTTC. Its translation is CASSLTSGGHSYNEQFF.

This chain joins TRBV9 and TRBJ2-2; D unresolved. The ends were cut back, 5 bases at V and 4 bases at J, with 12 bases in the middle. CDR1 and CDR2 from the germline V gene are SGDLS and YYNGEE. The CDR3 length is 14 residues. The CDR3 here is CASSPSPGTGELFF. The CDR3 DNA reads as TGTGCCAGCAGTCCCTCCCCCGGCACCGGGGAGCTGTTTTTT. The full variable domain, completed using reference TRBV9 and TRBJ2-2, is DSGVTQTPKHLITATGQRVTLRCSPRSGDLSVYWYQQSLDQGLQFLIQYYNGEERAKGNILERFSAQQFPDLHSELNLSSLELGDSALYFCASSPSPGTGELFFGEGSRLTVL.

This chain connects TRBV9 to TRBJ2-3; D perhaps matches TRBD2 (7 bases). Per germline, CDR1 SGDLS and CDR2 YYNGEE. This CDR3 has 16 amino acids. The ends were cut back, 6 bases at V and 2 bases at J, with 19 bases in the middle. The CDR3 is CASKRSGGASTDTQYF. The CDR3 nucleotides are TGTGCCAGCAAAAGATCGGGGGGCGCTTCCACAGATACGCAGTATTTT.

The rearrangement links TRBV11-2 to TRBJ2-2; D unresolved. With 6 bases removed from V and 4 bases from J, the gap between germline ends came to 9 bases. Germline loops: CDR1 SGHAT, CDR2 FQNNGV. The CDR3 has 13 amino acids. The DNA of the CDR3 is TGTGCCAGCAGTCTCCTTCCCACCGGGGAGCTGTTTTTT. Protein: CASSLLPTGELFF.

The chain has TRBV6-7 and TRBJ2-7; the D is unclear. TRBV6-7 is filed as an ORF, its function uncertain. V was cut by 5 bases and J by 2 bases, with 16 bases left in between. CDR3 size: 15 residues. This CDR3 reads CASSHAQSPTYEQYF. The CDR3 nucleotides are TGTGCCAGCAGTCACGCACAATCCCCCACCTACGAGCAGTACTTC.

V is TRBV7-8 and J is TRBJ2-7; tentative D call: TRBD2 (5 bases). The V end was cut by 2 bases, the J end by 0 bases, with 11 bases between. The V gene's germline CDR1 is SGHVS and CDR2 FQNEAQ. This CDR3 has 15 amino acids. In DNA form, the CDR3 reads TGTGCCAGCAGCTTACTAGCACCCAGCTCCTACGAGCAGTACTTC. This codes for CASSLLAPSSYEQYF. Supplemented by reference TRBV7-8 and TRBJ2-7, the full variable domain reads GAGVSQSPRYKVAKRGQDVALRCDPISGHVSLFWYQQALGQGPEFLTYFQNEAQLDKSGLPSDRFFAERPEGSVSTLKIQRTQQEDSAVYLCASSLLAPSSYEQYFGPGTRLTVT.

This clone was observed a single time. J is TRBJ1-5 and V is TRBV28; no firm D call. Trimming stripped 6 bases from V and 9 bases from J, with 15 bases between. Germline-derived CDR1 and CDR2 are MDHEN and SYDVKM. This CDR3 is built from 13 residues. CDR3 sequence reads: CASSAQIHLPQHF. The CDR3 DNA follows: TGTGCCAGCAGCGCCCAGATTCATCTGCCCCAGCATTTT. Drawing the rest from reference TRBV28 and TRBJ1-5, the complete variable domain is DVKVTQSSRYLVKRTGEKVFLECVQDMDHENMFWYRQDPGLGLRLIYFSYDVKMKEKGDIPEGYSVSREKKERFSLILESASTNQTSMYLCASSAQIHLPQHFGDGTRLSIL.

This rearrangement joins TRBV2 to TRBJ2-1; 11 nucleotides line up with TRBD2. The trim removed 4 bases at V and 8 bases at J, leaving 7 bases unmatched. Germline lookup yields CDR1 SNHLY and CDR2 FYNNEI. The CDR3 is made up of 15 amino acids. As DNA, the CDR3 is TGTGCCAGCAGTGTAATAGCGGGGGGGCCGGATGAGCAGTTCTTC. This encodes CASSVIAGGPDEQFF.

The chain is built from TRBV28 and TRBJ1-1, with a weak D call TRBD1 (6 bases). This CDR3 has 14 residues. V was trimmed by 6 bases and J by 5 bases, leaving 16 bases between them. CDR1 is MDHEN, CDR2 SYDVKM, per germline. Here the CDR3 reads CASSTYRVWTEAFF. The CDR3 nucleotides read TGTGCCAGCAGCACATACAGGGTCTGGACTGAAGCTTTCTTT.

The CDR3 coding sequence is TGTGCCAGCAGCAAGGACAGGGACCCTGGAAACACCATATATTTT. It yields the protein CASSKDRDPGNTIYF. J is TRBJ1-3 and V is TRBV7-9, with 8 bases fitting TRBD1. This CDR3 spans 15 amino acids. V was pared by 5 bases and J by 2 bases, with 5 bases of the junction left unmatched. Germline lookup yields CDR1 SEHNR and CDR2 FQNEAQ (reference sequence).

J is TRBJ1-4 and V is TRBV7-9; 9 bases align to TRBD1. Germline trimming cut 5 bases from V and 8 bases from J; bases unmatched to any gene: 12. The germline CDR1 and CDR2 sequences are SEHNR and FQNEAQ (reference sequence). This CDR3 is built from 16 residues. This CDR3 reads CASSPRDRDTGEKLFF. CDR3 DNA: TGTGCCAGCAGCCCCCGGGACAGGGATACAGGAGAAAAACTGTTTTTT. Together with reference TRBV7-9 and TRBJ1-4, the CDR3 gives the full variable domain: DTGVSQNPRHKITKRGQNVTFRCDPISEHNRLYWYRQTLGQGPEFLTYFQNEAQLEKSRLLSDRFSAERPKGSFSTLEIQRTEQGDSAMYLCASSPRDRDTGEKLFFGSGTQLSVL.

The V call is TRBV14, the J call TRBJ2-7; 12 nucleotides match TRBD1. Per germline, CDR1 SGHDN and CDR2 FVKESK. The J segment lost 0 bases and the V segment lost 1 base, leaving 7 bases of the junction unmatched. This CDR3 has 18 residues. The CDR3: CASSQGGDRGRSSYEQYF. DNA for the CDR3: TGTGCCAGCAGCCAAGGAGGGGACAGGGGGCGAAGCTCCTACGAGCAGTACTTC.

V is TRBV28 and J is TRBJ1-3, with D unresolved. Trimming left V 5 bases short and J 0 bases short, with 11 bases between. The CDR3 totals 15 residues. Germline V gene sequence: CDR1 MDHEN, CDR2 SYDVKM. The CDR3: CASSTQKFSGNTIYF. The CDR3 DNA is TGTGCCAGCAGTACCCAGAAGTTCTCTGGAAACACCATATATTTT.

The J gene is TRBJ2-2, the V gene TRBV18; 11 nucleotides agree with TRBD2. V lost 3 bases and J lost 4; bases outside the gene matches: 7. This CDR3 has 17 residues. CDR1 and CDR2 (germline): KGHSH, LQKENI. The CDR3 region is CASSPTLAGASTGELFF. CDR3 in DNA: TGTGCCAGCTCACCGACACTAGCGGGGGCCTCCACCGGGGAGCTGTTTTTT.

The rearrangement uses TRBV15 and TRBJ2-2, with a tentative D call TRBD2 (6 bases). The CDR3 has 15 residues. In germline, CDR1 is LNHNV, CDR2 YYDKDF (reference sequence). V gave up 1 base and J gave up 7 bases, with 13 bases separating them. The CDR3 region is CATSRGLVEGGELFF. The CDR3 DNA reads TGTGCCACCAGCAGAGGACTAGTTGAGGGCGGGGAGCTGTTTTTT.

About this clone itself: Within the sample, other DNA sequences also encode this same CDR3. The V and J genes are TRBV7-3 and TRBJ1-1; D gene ambiguous. V lost 0 bases and J lost 5, with 7 bases in between. Looked up from germline, CDR1 is SGHTA and CDR2 is FQGTGA. The CDR3 has 13 residues. The chain's CDR3 is CASSLTGATEAFF. The CDR3 nucleotides are TGTGCCAGCAGCTTAACGGGAGCGACTGAAGCTTTCTTT.

J is TRBJ2-3 and V is TRBV28; 10 positions agree with TRBD2. Trimming cost V 5 bases and J 5 bases; bases outside gene matches: 7. From germline, CDR1 is MDHEN and CDR2 SYDVKM. This CDR3 region has 15 residues. In DNA form, the CDR3 reads TGTGCCAGCAGTCTAAGCGGGGGGGCCAAAGATACGCAGTATTTT. Protein: CASSLSGGAKDTQYF.

Here the CDR3 reads CASRPGQLFSGNTIYF. The CDR3 nucleotides read TGTGCCAGCAGACCGGGACAGCTTTTCTCTGGAAACACCATATATTTT. The chain carries TRBV2 and TRBJ1-3, with TRBD1 identical over 7 bases. Germline V gene sequence: CDR1 SNHLY, CDR2 FYNNEI. This CDR3 is built from 16 residues. The junction had 8 bases not matched to a gene; V was cut back by 6 bases and J by 0 bases.

This chain uses TRBV4-1 with TRBJ2-7; tentative D call: TRBD1 (5 bases). Trimming cost V 0 bases and J 3 bases, with 9 bases left between them. The CDR3 length is 14 residues. CDR1 MGHRA and CDR2 YSYEKL come from the germline V gene. The DNA of the CDR3 is TGCGCCAGCAGCCAAGAAGTAGGGGACTACGAGCAGTACTTC. It translates to CASSQEVGDYEQYF.

This chain joins TRBV4-1 and TRBJ1-4; 9 positions agree with TRBD1. The CDR3 has 16 amino acids. V was clipped by 3 bases and J by 4 bases; unmatched bases: 6. Germline CDR1 reads MGHRA; CDR2 reads YSYEKL. CDR3 nucleotides: TGCGCCAGCAGCCAGCGGGGACAGGGTGTTAATGAAAAACTGTTTTTT. Translating gives CASSQRGQGVNEKLFF.